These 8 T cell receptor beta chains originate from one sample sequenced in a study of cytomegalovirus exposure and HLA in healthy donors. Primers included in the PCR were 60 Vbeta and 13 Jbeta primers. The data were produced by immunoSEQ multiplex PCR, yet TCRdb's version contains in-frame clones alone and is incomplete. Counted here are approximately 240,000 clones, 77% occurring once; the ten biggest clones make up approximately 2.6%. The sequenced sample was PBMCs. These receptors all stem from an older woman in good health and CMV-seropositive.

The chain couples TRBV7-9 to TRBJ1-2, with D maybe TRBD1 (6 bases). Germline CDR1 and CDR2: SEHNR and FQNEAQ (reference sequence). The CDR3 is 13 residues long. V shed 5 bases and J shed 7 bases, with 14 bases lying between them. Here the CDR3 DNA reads TGTGCCAGCAGCATGACAGGACTCCGTGGCTACACCTTC. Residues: CASSMTGLRGYTF.

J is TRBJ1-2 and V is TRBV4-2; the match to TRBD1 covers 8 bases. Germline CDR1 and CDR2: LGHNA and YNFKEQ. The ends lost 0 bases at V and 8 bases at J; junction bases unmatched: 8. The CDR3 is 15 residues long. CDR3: CASSQDYRGSFGYTF. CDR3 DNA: TGTGCCAGCAGCCAAGATTACAGGGGGAGTTTCGGCTACACCTTC.

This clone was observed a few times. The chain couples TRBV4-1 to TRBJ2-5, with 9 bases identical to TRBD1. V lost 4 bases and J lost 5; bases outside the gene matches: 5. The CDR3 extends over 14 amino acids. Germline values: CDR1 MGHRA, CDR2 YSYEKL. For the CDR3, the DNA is TGCGCCAGCAGCCTAGGGACAGGGATGGAGACCCAGTACTTC. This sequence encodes CASSLGTGMETQYF.

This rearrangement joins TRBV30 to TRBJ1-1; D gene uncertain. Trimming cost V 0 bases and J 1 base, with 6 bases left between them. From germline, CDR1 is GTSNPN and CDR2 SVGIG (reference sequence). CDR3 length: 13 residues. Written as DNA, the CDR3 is TGTGCCTGGAGTGTACACACGAACACTGAAGCTTTCTTT. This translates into CAWSVHTNTEAFF.

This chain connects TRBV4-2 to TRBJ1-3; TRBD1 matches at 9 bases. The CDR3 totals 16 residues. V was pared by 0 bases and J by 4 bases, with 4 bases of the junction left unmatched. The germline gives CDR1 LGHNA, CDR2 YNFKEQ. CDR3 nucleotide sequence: TGTGCCAGCAGCCAAGAACGGACAGGGGCAGGAAACACCATATATTTT. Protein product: CASSQERTGAGNTIYF.

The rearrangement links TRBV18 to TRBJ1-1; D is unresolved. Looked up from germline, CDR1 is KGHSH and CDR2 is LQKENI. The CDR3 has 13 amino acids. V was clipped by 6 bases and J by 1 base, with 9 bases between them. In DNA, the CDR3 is TGTGCCAGCTCTTCAGCAGGGAACACTGAAGCTTTCTTT. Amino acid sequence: CASSSAGNTEAFF.

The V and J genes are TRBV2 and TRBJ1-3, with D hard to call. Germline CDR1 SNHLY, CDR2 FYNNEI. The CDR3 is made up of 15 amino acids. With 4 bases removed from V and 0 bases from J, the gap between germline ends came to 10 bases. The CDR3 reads CASSAGIRSGNTIYF. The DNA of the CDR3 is TGTGCCAGCAGTGCAGGAATTCGCTCTGGAAACACCATATATTTT.

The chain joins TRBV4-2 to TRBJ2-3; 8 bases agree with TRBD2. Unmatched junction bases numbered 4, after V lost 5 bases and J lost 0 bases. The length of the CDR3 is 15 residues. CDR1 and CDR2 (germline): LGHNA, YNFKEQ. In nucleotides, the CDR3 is TGTGCCAGCAGCACGACTAGCGTGAGCACAGATACGCAGTATTTT. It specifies CASSTTSVSTDTQYF.